These 4 T cell receptor beta chains were sequenced from one sample in a study of T cells after yellow fever vaccination. TCRdb processed the 5' RACE reads anew with MiXCR; each CDR3 protein has one entry. The data hold hundreds of thousands of distinct CDR3 sequences, with approximately 8% observed a single time. This specimen consisted of CD4+ T cells sorted from PBMCs, obtained 5 days after the yellow fever booster vaccination. The receptors shown here come from a man younger than 30 who received the YFV17D yellow fever vaccine.

This clonotype was observed a handful of times. J is TRBJ1-2 and V is TRBV7-2; D gene unclear. This CDR3 spans 13 amino acids. Germline CDR1 SGHTA, CDR2 FQGNSA. V was pared by 5 bases and J by 6 bases, with 13 bases between. Written as DNA, the CDR3 is TGTGCCAGCAGCCCCCCCCCCAGAAATGGCTACACCTTC. Translating it yields CASSPPPRNGYTF.

This clonotype was seen more than once but under ten times. The V and J genes are TRBV7-4 and TRBJ2-1; 8 nucleotides align to TRBD2. Germline lookup yields CDR1 SGHVT and CDR2 SQSDAQ. The CDR3 contains 16 residues. V was pared by 11 bases and J by 8 bases, with 20 bases of the junction left unmatched. CDR3 region: CARPGGGRGPPHEQFF. CDR3 coding DNA: TGTGCCCGACCGGGAGGGGGGCGGGGGCCCCCCCATGAGCAGTTCTTC.

V gene TRBV6-5 combines with J gene TRBJ2-2; 7 bases agree with TRBD1. Germline V lookup: CDR1 MNHEY, CDR2 SVGAGI. This CDR3 region has 16 residues. V dropped 6 bases and J dropped 4; count of bases not matched to a gene: 11. This CDR3 reads CASRRTTGSGTGELFF. The CDR3 DNA reads as TGTGCCAGCAGACGTACGACAGGGTCAGGCACCGGGGAGCTGTTTTTT.

This chain connects TRBV25-1 to TRBJ2-2, with 7 bases aligning to TRBD1. With V trimmed by 1 base and J by 2 bases, 4 bases remained unmatched. Germline V gene sequence: CDR1 MGHDK, CDR2 SYGVNS. This CDR3 has 16 amino acids. In DNA form, the CDR3 reads TGTGCCAGCAGTGAATTGGGGACAGACAACACCGGGGAGCTGTTTTTT. Its protein product is CASSELGTDNTGELFF. The entire variable domain, with the rest obtained from reference TRBV25-1 and TRBJ2-2, is as follows: EADIYQTPRYLVIGTGKKITLECSQTMGHDKMYWYQQDPGMELHLIHYSYGVNSTEKGDLSSESTVSRIRTEHFPLTLESARPSHTSQYLCASSELGTDNTGELFFGEGSRLTVL.